This TCR beta chain derives from a study of blood T cell repertoires in COVID-19. Study overall: The cDNA or gDNA used as material had been derived from T cells, B-cell-depleted T cells, or PBMCs.

CDR3 length: 13 residues. V lost 4 bases to trimming and J lost 7 bases; unmatched junction nucleotides: 5. In germline, CDR1 is LNHNV, CDR2 YYDKDF (reference sequence). The data were produced by immunoSEQ multiplex PCR, yet TCRdb's version contains in-frame clones alone and is incomplete. The sample shows roughly 300,000 clones, about 93% of them seen only once. Sequencing was carried out using peripheral blood. This chain connects TRBV15 to TRBJ2-7; 9 bases line up with TRBD1. The receptor was derived from a woman aged 25 to 39 with COVID-19, enrolled during active disease. The CDR3 nucleotides are TGTGCCACCAGCAAGGACAGGGGACGGGAGCAGTACTTC. Amino acid sequence: CATSKDRGREQYF.